Following are 18 T cell receptor beta chains from one sample sequenced in a study of blood T cell repertoires in COVID-19. This table comes from immunoSEQ multiplex PCR, and its TCRdb copy is limited to in-frame clones, with some not included. The data hold about 80,000 clones, with 87% observed a single time. Sequencing was done on a sample of peripheral blood. Receptors were obtained from a woman older than 75 with active or convalescent COVID-19.

This sequence joins TRBV24-1 and TRBJ2-2, with 8 bases that match TRBD1. Per germline, CDR1 KGHDR and CDR2 SFDVKD. The CDR3 totals 14 residues. Germline trimming cut 10 bases from V and 3 bases from J; bases unmatched to any gene: 6. The CDR3 nucleotides are TGTGCCACAAAGTCGGACAGGGACACCGGGGAGCTGTTTTTT. Translation gives CATKSDRDTGELFF.

This clone came up once. CDR3 residues: CASSVTTGHYEQYF. CDR3 bases: TGTGCCAGCAGCGTGACTACAGGGCACTACGAGCAGTACTTC. J is TRBJ2-7 and V is TRBV9, with D tentatively TRBD1 (6 bases). This CDR3 spans 14 amino acids. CDR1 is SGDLS, CDR2 YYNGEE, per germline. The V end lost 2 bases, the J end lost 3 bases, and 12 bases lay between the germline ends.

The chain links TRBV27 to TRBJ1-2; 8 bases fit TRBD1. Losses at the gene ends were 6 bases for V and 4 bases for J; bases not matched to a gene: 10. There are 15 residues in the CDR3. Germline loops: CDR1 MNHEY, CDR2 SMNVEV (reference sequence). The CDR3 region is CASRGQVKSSYGYTF. The CDR3 DNA reads TGTGCCAGCAGGGGACAGGTGAAATCTAGCTATGGCTACACCTTC.

This chain connects TRBV27 to TRBJ2-2; 9 bases are shared with TRBD2. The germline gives CDR1 MNHEY, CDR2 SMNVEV (reference sequence). The junction had 12 bases not matched to a gene; V was cut back by 6 bases and J by 7 bases. This CDR3 region has 16 residues. The CDR3 DNA sequence: TGTGCCAGCAGCCAAAGGCGGGGGGGCCTCCTCGGGGAGCTGTTTTTT. Its translation is CASSQRRGGLLGELFF.

The V gene is TRBV4-2, the J gene TRBJ1-4; D perhaps matches TRBD1 (6 bases). CDR3 length: 17 residues. Germline lookup yields CDR1 LGHNA and CDR2 YNFKEQ. The V gene lost 0 bases and the J gene lost 0 bases, with 11 bases spanning the gap. The DNA of the CDR3 is TGTGCCAGCAGCCAAGAGGGGGAGGGGGCAACTAATGAAAAACTGTTTTTT. Its translation is CASSQEGEGATNEKLFF.

The chain recombines TRBV6-2 or TRBV6-3 with TRBJ2-7; perhaps TRBD1 as D (7 bases). The CDR3 is 16 amino acids. V lost 5 bases to trimming and J lost 5 bases, with 22 bases between them. CDR1 is MNHEY, CDR2 SVGEGT, per germline. CDR3 region: CASSVGDRRRGNEQYF. The CDR3 DNA reads as TGTGCCAGCAGTGTGGGGGACAGACGTCGGGGGAACGAGCAGTACTTC.

The chain is built from TRBV6-5 and TRBJ1-1; D is perhaps TRBD1 (5 bases). There are 13 residues in the CDR3. Trimming took 6 bases from V and 10 from J, leaving 18 bases between them. Germline CDR1 reads MNHEY; CDR2 reads SVGAGI. As DNA, the CDR3 is TGTGCCAGCAGCTCTCCTAATTGGGGGGGAGCTTTCTTT. It translates to CASSSPNWGGAFF.

V and J are TRBV7-6 and TRBJ2-1; maybe TRBD1 (5 bases). The CDR3 length is 16 residues. With 1 base removed from V and 0 bases from J, the gap between germline ends came to 10 bases. Germline loops: CDR1 SGHVS, CDR2 FNYEAQ. CDR3 bases: TGTGCCAGCAGCTTAGTCATAGGGGTCTCCTACAATGAGCAGTTCTTC. It yields the protein CASSLVIGVSYNEQFF.

In this sample, this clone turned up a few times. V and J are TRBV6-6 and TRBJ2-1, with 10 positions matching TRBD2. This CDR3 is 15 amino acids long. Looked up from germline, CDR1 is MNHNY and CDR2 is SVGAGI (reference sequence). The junction had 7 bases not matched to a gene; V was cut back by 4 bases and J by 7 bases. The CDR3 protein is CASSSQRGGRNEQFF. The DNA of the CDR3 is TGTGCCAGCAGTTCACAGCGGGGGGGCCGGAATGAGCAGTTCTTC.

This clone was seen only once. The chain has TRBV3-1 (or the pseudogene TRBV3-2) and TRBJ2-5, with D perhaps TRBD2 (5 bases). Germline CDR1 LGHDT, CDR2 YNNKEL (reference sequence). The CDR3 is made up of 14 amino acids. The ends were cut back, 4 bases at V and 5 bases at J, with 14 bases in the middle. The CDR3 loop is CASSPLAGYETQYF. CDR3 DNA sequence: TGTGCCAGCAGCCCTCTCGCGGGCTACGAGACCCAGTACTTC.

The chain uses TRBV11-2 and TRBJ2-3, with 8 bases that match TRBD1. The length of the CDR3 is 15 residues. The trim removed 5 bases at V and 2 bases at J, leaving 6 bases unmatched. The germline gives CDR1 SGHAT, CDR2 FQNNGV. The CDR3 spells CASSPWTGYTDTQYF. CDR3 coding DNA: TGTGCCAGCAGCCCTTGGACAGGGTACACAGATACGCAGTATTTT.

This chain connects TRBV25-1 to TRBJ2-2, with 10 bases matching TRBD1. The J segment lost 8 bases and the V segment lost 6 bases, leaving 6 bases of the junction unmatched. The CDR3 length is 14 residues. Germline V gene lookup returns CDR1 MGHDK and CDR2 SYGVNS. DNA of the CDR3: TGTGCCAGCAGAATGACAGGGGGCTCTGGGGAGCTGTTTTTT. As protein: CASRMTGGSGELFF.

The rearrangement uses TRBV18 and TRBJ1-1; D is ambiguous. The CDR3 contains 13 residues. Germline values: CDR1 KGHSH, CDR2 LQKENI. V lost 1 base and J 3 bases, leaving 6 bases between the germline ends. The CDR3 coding sequence is TGTGCCAGCTCACCACTTTTAGACACTGAAGCTTTCTTT. Protein: CASSPLLDTEAFF.

The gene calls are TRBV25-1 and TRBJ2-2; D unclear. CDR1 is MGHDK and CDR2 is SYGVNS in the germline V gene. Between the trimmed V and J ends, which lost 5 bases and 4 bases, there was a span of 8 bases. The CDR3 runs to 13 residues. CDR3 in DNA: TGTGCCAGCAGTAAACTTGGCACCGGGGAGCTGTTTTTT. Translating gives CASSKLGTGELFF.

This clone was seen only once. This sequence joins TRBV12-3 or TRBV12-4 and TRBJ1-6; D remains unclear. V shed 3 bases and J shed 8 bases, with 5 bases lying between them. This CDR3 comprises 12 residues. CDR3 sequence reads: CASSLRHSPLHF. CDR3 DNA: TGTGCCAGCAGTTTGAGGCATTCACCCCTCCACTTT.

The V and J genes are TRBV4-3 and TRBJ2-5, with a tentative D call TRBD2 (6 bases). The length of the CDR3 is 14 residues. V shed 1 base and J shed 3 bases, with 9 bases lying between them. The germline V gene has CDR1 LGHNA and CDR2 YSLEER. The CDR3 here is CASSQGWGEETQYF. The CDR3 DNA follows: TGCGCCAGCAGCCAAGGTTGGGGGGAAGAGACCCAGTACTTC.

This chain joins TRBV28 and TRBJ1-1, with 9 positions matching TRBD1. The trim removed 2 bases at V and 8 bases at J, leaving 12 bases unmatched. Germline values: CDR1 MDHEN, CDR2 SYDVKM. CDR3 length equals 16 residues. The CDR3 DNA sequence: TGTGCCAGCAGTTTAAGCGCGCCACAGGGGGCCAGGGAAGCTTTCTTT. Translating gives CASSLSAPQGAREAFF.

The genes are TRBV5-4 and TRBJ1-6; D remains ambiguous. Trimming shortened V by 0 bases and J by 7 bases, and 5 bases separated the two germline ends. Germline assignment: CDR1 SGHNT and CDR2 YYREEE (reference sequence). The CDR3 has 13 amino acids. The CDR3 coding sequence is TGTGCCAGCAGCTTGGGGAGGAATTCACCCCTCCACTTT. Its translation: CASSLGRNSPLHF.